The rows below give T cell receptor beta chains drawn from one sample of a study of early T cells in non-severe SARS-CoV-2 infection. Each CDR3 protein is one row after TCRdb ran MiXCR on the 5' RACE reads. The table shows tens of thousands of distinct CDR3 sequences, with 5.3% occurring only once. Material for sequencing was whole blood. The source of these receptors is an adult who was a healthcare worker with PCR-confirmed SARS-CoV-2 infection or an uninfected control (not recorded which). Both conserved end residues are part of each CDR3.

v_gene | CDR3aa
TRBV2 | CASSEAGDGNTIYF
TRBV7-9 | CASSRGTGLYNEQFF
TRBV30 | CAWSTTTYEQYF
TRBV11-3 | CASLRSGQETQYF
TRBV20-1 | CSARGQGTANSPLHF
TRBV29-1 | CSVGHSTDNYGYTF
TRBV2 | CASTGQLNTGELFF
TRBV7-8 | CASSPVAGVFSTDTQYF
TRBV20-1 | CSARPLAGYNEQFF
TRBV5-1 | CASTASGRGDEQFF
TRBV6-2/TRBV6-3 | CASSYRTGGGEQFF
TRBV18 | CASSPPVLTSSYEQYF
TRBV12-3/TRBV12-4 | CASSFGPTGQPQHF
TRBV5-1 | CASSLRVLGGEAFF
TRBV11-2 | CASSFRRAGVYNEQFF
TRBV7-8 | CASSLALVGQAQFF
TRBV20-1 | CSAPMAGMTDTQYF
TRBV2 | CASRSQGGTDTQYF
TRBV11-2 | CASSLESGGRYNEQFF
TRBV24-1 | CATSDSQGTGELFF